This TCR beta chain comes out of a study of cytomegalovirus exposure and HLA in healthy donors. As for the study in general: A later analysis reported the same platform for the 95 to 150 validation repertoires and the roughly 650 first-cohort repertoires. General study results and limits: In the approximately 120 validation repertoires, a later analysis found that first-cohort TCR clusters tended to co-occur. For most TCR sequences rarity was the rule, although some public TCRs occurred in many donors.

Comment on this clone: Its matching antigen is unknown.

The V end was cut by 0 bases, the J end by 1 base, with 12 bases between. In germline, CDR1 is LGHNT, CDR2 FRNRAP. The CDR3 consists of 16 residues. Profiled with immunoSEQ multiplex PCR; TCRdb holds only in-frame clones, not every one. The sample shows around 250,000 clones, about nine tenths of them seen only once. The gene calls are TRBV12-5 and TRBJ2-5; no reliable D call. The TCR was taken from a woman aged 25 to 45 in good health and CMV-seronegative. The sample comprised PBMCs. The CDR3 sequence is CASGLVPLGAQETQYF. Here the CDR3 DNA reads TGTGCTAGTGGTTTGGTTCCCCTAGGAGCCCAAGAGACCCAGTACTTC. Full variable domain (outside the CDR3, taken from reference TRBV12-5 and TRBJ2-5): DARVTQTPRHKVTEMGQEVTMRCQPILGHNTVFWYRQTMMQGLELLAYFRNRAPLDDSGMPKDRFSAEMPDATLATLKIQPSEPRDSAVYFCASGLVPLGAQETQYFGPGTRLLVL.